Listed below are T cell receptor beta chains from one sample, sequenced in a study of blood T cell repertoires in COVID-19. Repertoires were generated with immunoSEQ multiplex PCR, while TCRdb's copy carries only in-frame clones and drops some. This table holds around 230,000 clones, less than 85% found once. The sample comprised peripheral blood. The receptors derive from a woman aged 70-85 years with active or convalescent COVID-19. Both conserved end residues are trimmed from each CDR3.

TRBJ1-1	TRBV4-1	ASRREGGTEAF
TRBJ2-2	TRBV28	ASSLTGELF
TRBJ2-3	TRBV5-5	ASSLPLLAGAADTQY
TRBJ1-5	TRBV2	ASSGIPIQGQPQH
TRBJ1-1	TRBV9	ASSVGTGLMNTEAF
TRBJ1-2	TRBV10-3	ASAALSYGYT
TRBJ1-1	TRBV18	ASSPPGTGREAF
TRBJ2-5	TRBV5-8	ASSSGQEGTQY
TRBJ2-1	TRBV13	ASSLRASGDNEQF
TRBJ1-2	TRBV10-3	AIRSGARTGKDGYT
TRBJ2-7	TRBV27	ASSLYSLAGNEQY
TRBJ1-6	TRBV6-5	ASSYADRVRNSPLH
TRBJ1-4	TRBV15	ATSRVHRGQGNEKLF
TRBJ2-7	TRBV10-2	ASSRLAGVPYEQY
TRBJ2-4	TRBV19	ASSQPPGAAKNIQY
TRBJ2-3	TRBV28	ASMGGDYTDTQY
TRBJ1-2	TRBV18	ASSPRDREGGYT
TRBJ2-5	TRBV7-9	AAGGGRDQETQY
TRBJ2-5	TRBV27	ATWGPSGDKQTQY
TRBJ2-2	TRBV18	ASSPPRTVNTGELF
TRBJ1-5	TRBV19	ASSIDAQGAQPQH
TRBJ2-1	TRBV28	ASSLPTTGTGARYNEQF
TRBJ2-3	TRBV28	ASRGGDTQY
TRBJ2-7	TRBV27	ASRSTGTGFYEQY
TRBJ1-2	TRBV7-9	ASSLDYSHGYT
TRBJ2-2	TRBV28	ASRGSGRNTGELF
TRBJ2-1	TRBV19	ASSAAGSPYNEQF
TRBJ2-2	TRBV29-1	SEGLAGGPYTGELF
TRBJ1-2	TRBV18	ASSPTEDYGYT
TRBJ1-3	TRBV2	ASSSASGNTIY
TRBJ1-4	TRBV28	ASSRTGGNEKLF
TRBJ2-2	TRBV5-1	ASSQTLNRVTGELF
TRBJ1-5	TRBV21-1	ASSKGGRVRKQPQH
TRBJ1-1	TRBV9	ASSAGTWTEAF
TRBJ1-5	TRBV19	ASSSLSTILNSNQPQH
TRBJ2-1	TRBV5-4	ASSLGFTYNEQF
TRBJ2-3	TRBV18	ASSPILSGGADTQY
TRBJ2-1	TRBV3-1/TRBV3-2	ASSQRTSGGYEQF
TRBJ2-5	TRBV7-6	ASSRDRETQY
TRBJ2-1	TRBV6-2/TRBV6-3	ASSYGTGGAGDEQF
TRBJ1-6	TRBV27	ASRLGGELYSPLH
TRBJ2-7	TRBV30	AWSLDSHEQY
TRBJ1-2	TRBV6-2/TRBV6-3	ASSIYLWDRYYGYT
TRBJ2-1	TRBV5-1	ASSSRGRQGGEQF
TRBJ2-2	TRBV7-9	ASRPGTGDQRTGELF
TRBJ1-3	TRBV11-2	ASSLDLVTVSGNTIY
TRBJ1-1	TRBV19	ASRDRDTEAF
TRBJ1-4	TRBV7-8	ASSFEGQGRNLYEKLF
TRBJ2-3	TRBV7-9	ASSPGGSTDTQY
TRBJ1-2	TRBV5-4	ASSPPMAGGYT
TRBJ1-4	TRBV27	ASRKGAGNEKLF